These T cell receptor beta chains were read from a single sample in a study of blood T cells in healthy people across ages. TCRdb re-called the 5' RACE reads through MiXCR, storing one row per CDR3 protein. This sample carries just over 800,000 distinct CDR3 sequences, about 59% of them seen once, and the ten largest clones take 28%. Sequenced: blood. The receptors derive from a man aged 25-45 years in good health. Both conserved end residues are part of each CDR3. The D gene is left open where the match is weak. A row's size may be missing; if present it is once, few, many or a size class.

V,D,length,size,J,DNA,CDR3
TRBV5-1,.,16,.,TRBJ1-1,TGCGCCAGCAGCTTGGTGGCGGCTACCTTGAACACTGAAGCTTTCTTT,CASSLVAATLNTEAFF
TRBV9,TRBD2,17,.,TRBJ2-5,TGTGCCAGCAGCGAGAGGTATTCGGGGACTAGGGAAGAGACCCAGTACTTC,CASSERYSGTREETQYF
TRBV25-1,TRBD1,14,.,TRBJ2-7,TGTGCCAGCAGTGGGGGGACAGCCCCCTACGAGCAGTACTTC,CASSGGTAPYEQYF
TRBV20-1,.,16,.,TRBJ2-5,TGCAGTGCTCACACTATAGGGCCCCCAAGGGGGGAGACCCAGTACTTC,CSAHTIGPPRGETQYF
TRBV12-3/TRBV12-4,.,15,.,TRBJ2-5,TGTGCCAGCAGCTCCCGGGGCTGGGACCAAGAGACCCAGTACTTC,CASSSRGWDQETQYF
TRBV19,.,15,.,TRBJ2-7,TGTGCCAGTAGTATAGGGCCGGATAGCTCCTACGAGCAGTACTTC,CASSIGPDSSYEQYF
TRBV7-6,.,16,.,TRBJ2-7,TGTGCCAGCAGCCATTCCTTAGCTAGCGACTCCTACGAGCAGTACTTC,CASSHSLASDSYEQYF
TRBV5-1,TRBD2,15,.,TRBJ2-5,TGCGCCAGCAGCTTCCAGCGGGGGGGCGGAGAGACCCGGTACTTC,CASSFQRGGGETRYF
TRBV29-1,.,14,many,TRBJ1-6,TGCAGCGTTGGGACGGGGGTGTATAATTCACCCCTCCACTTT,CSVGTGVYNSPLHF
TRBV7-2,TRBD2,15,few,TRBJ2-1,TGTGCCAGCAGCGCCGGACTAGCGGGGGCCTATGAGCAGTTCTTC,CASSAGLAGAYEQFF
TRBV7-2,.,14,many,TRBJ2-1,TGTGCCAGCAGCCCACGGGACCCGACGGTTGAGCAGTTCTTC,CASSPRDPTVEQFF
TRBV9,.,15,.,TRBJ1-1,TGTGCCAGCAGCGTAGTGCCGGGGGAGAGCACTGAAGCTTTCTTT,CASSVVPGESTEAFF
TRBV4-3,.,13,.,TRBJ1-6,TGCGCCAGCAGCCAAGTTCCGTATTCACCCCTCCACTTT,CASSQVPYSPLHF
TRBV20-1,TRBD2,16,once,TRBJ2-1,TGCAGTGCTAGAGATGAGCGGGGAGGCTCCTACAATGAGCAGTTCTTC,CSARDERGGSYNEQFF
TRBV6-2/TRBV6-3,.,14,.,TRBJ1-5,TGTGCCAGCAGTTCGGGATCTCTAAATCAGCCCCAGCATTTT,CASSSGSLNQPQHF
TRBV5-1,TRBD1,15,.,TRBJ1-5,TGCGCCAGCAGCTTGGAGGGGGCGACTAATCAGCCCCAGCATTTT,CASSLEGATNQPQHF
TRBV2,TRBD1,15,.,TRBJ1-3,TGTGCCAGCAGTCCGGACAGGGCCTCTGGAAACACCATATATTTT,CASSPDRASGNTIYF
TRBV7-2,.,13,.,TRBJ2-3,TGTGCCAGCAGCTTAGCGGAGGCCAATACGCAGTATTTT,CASSLAEANTQYF
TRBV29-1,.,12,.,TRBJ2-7,TGCAGCGTTGCTATAGCCGGCTACGAGCAGTACTTC,CSVAIAGYEQYF
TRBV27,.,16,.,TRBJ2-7,TGTGCCAGCAGTTTAGGTATGGGATTCGGGGCCCACGAGCAGTACTTC,CASSLGMGFGAHEQYF
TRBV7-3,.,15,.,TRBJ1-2,TGTGCCAGCAGAATAAGGGACCAGGGAAACTATGGCTACACCTTC,CASRIRDQGNYGYTF
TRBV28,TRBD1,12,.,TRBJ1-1,TGTGCCAGCAGAACCCGGGACAGTGAAGCTTTCTTT,CASRTRDSEAFF
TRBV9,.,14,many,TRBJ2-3,TGTGCCAGCAGCGTAAGGACAGCCCCCGATACGCAGTATTTT,CASSVRTAPDTQYF
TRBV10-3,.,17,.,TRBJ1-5,TGTGCCATCAGTGAGTCCCAGGAGGAGTATAGCAATCAGCCCCAGCATTTT,CAISESQEEYSNQPQHF
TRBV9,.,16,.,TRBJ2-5,TGTGCCAGCAGCGTAGGGAACCGGGCGCTGAGGGGGACCCAGTACTTC,CASSVGNRALRGTQYF
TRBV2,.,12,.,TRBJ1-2,TGTGCCAGCAGTGAATTCGTGCGAGGCTACACCTTC,CASSEFVRGYTF
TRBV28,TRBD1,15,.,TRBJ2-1,TGTGCCAGCAGTTTATTGGGACAGGGTATCACCGAGCAGTTCTTC,CASSLLGQGITEQFF
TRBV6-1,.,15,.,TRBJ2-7,TGTGCCAGCAGTGAATTATATGCAGGTTTCCACGAGCAGTACTTC,CASSELYAGFHEQYF
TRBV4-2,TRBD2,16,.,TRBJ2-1,TGTGCCAGCAGCCAAGAGGGGCCTAGCGGGGTCCATGAGCAGTTCTTC,CASSQEGPSGVHEQFF
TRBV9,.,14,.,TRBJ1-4,TGTGCCAGCAGCGCGGATAGCCAGTTGGAAAAACTGTTTTTT,CASSADSQLEKLFF
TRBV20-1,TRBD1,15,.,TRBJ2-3,TGCAGTGCTAACCGGGGACAGGGTGGGTCAGATACGCAGTATTTT,CSANRGQGGSDTQYF
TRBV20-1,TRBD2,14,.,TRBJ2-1,TGCAGTGCTGTAGCGGGGGGGCTCTACAATGAGCAGTTCTTC,CSAVAGGLYNEQFF
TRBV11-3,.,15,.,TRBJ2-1,TGTGCCAGCAGCTCCCCGACGAGCACATACAATGAGCAGTTCTTC,CASSSPTSTYNEQFF
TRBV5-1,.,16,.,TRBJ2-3,TGCGCCAGCAGCCTGAATCCTCGAGCCCCTGGTGATACGCAGTATTTT,CASSLNPRAPGDTQYF
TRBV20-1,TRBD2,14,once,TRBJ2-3,TGCAGTGCTAGAGGGGCTAGCGGGGGGGATACGCAGTATTTT,CSARGASGGDTQYF
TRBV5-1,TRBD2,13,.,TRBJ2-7,TGCGCCAGCAGCTTCACTAGCGGAGGGGAGCAGTACTTC,CASSFTSGGEQYF
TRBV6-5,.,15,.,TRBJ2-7,TGTGCCAGCAGTTACTCCCTTAGTCCCTCCTACGAGCAGTACTTC,CASSYSLSPSYEQYF
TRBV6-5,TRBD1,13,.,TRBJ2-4,TGTGCCAGCACCAGGACAGGGGAAAACATTCAGTACTTC,CASTRTGENIQYF
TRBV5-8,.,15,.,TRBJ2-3,TGTGCCAGCAGCCTACCACAGGGCCCCCCAGATACGCAGTATTTT,CASSLPQGPPDTQYF
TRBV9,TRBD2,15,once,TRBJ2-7,TGTGCCAGCAGCACGAGCGGGGGGATTGCGCACGAGCAGTACTTC,CASSTSGGIAHEQYF